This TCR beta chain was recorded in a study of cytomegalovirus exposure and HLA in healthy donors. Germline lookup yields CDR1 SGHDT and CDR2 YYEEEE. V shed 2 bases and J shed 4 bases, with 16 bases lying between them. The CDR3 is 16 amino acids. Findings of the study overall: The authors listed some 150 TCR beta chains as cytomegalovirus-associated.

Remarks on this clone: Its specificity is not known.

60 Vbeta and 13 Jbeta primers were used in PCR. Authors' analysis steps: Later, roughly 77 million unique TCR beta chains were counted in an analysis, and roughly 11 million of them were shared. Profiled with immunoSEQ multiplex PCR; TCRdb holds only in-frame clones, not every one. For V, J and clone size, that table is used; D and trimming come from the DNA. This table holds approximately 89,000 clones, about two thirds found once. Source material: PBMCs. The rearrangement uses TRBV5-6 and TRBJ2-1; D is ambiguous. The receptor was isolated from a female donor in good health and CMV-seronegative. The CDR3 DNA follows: TGTGCCAGCAGCTTAGATTTAATGAGGATTTACAATGAGCAGTTCTTC. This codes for CASSLDLMRIYNEQFF.